This T cell receptor beta chain was recovered during a study of blood T cell repertoires in COVID-19. As for the study in general: Both acute and convalescent COVID-19 samples were obtained from the United States, Italy and Spain.

The assay was immunoSEQ multiplex PCR, and TCRdb's table has in-frame clones only and misses some. In the table there are roughly 500,000 clones, approximately 92% of which are singletons. Germline V CDR1 and CDR2: SGHAT, FQNNGV. V dropped 7 bases and J dropped 3 bases, with 9 bases sitting between them. The CDR3 is 13 residues long. Sequencing input: peripheral blood. The gene calls are TRBV11-2 and TRBJ2-2; D is unresolved. The origin of this receptor is a young man with COVID-19, enrolled during active disease. CDR3 region: CASTGDDTGELFF. CDR3 in DNA: TGTGCCAGCACCGGAGACGACACCGGGGAGCTGTTTTTT.